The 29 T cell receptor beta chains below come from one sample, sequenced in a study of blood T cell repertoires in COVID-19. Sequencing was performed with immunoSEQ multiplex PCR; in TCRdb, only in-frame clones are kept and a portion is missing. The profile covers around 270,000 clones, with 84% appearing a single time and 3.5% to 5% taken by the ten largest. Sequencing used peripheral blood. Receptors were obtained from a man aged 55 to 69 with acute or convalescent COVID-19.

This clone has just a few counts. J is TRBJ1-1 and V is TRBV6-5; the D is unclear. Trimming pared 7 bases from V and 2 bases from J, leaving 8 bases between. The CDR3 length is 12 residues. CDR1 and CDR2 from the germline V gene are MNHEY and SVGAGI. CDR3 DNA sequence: TGTGCCAGCAATCGCAGAAACACTGAAGCTTTCTTT. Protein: CASNRRNTEAFF.

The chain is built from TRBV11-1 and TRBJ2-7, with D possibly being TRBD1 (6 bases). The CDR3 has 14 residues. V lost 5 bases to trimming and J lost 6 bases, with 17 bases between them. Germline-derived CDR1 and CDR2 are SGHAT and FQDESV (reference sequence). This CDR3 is CASSPHQQGFEQYF. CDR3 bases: TGTGCCAGCAGCCCCCATCAACAGGGATTCGAGCAGTACTTC.

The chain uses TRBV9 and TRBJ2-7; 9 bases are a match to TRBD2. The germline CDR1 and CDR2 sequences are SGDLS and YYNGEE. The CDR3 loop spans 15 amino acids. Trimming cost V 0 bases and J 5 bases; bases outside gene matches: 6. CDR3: CASSVDGSGRNEQYF. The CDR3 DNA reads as TGTGCCAGCAGCGTAGATGGTAGCGGGAGAAACGAGCAGTACTTC. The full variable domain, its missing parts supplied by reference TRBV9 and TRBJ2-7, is DSGVTQTPKHLITATGQRVTLRCSPRSGDLSVYWYQQSLDQGLQFLIQYYNGEERAKGNILERFSAQQFPDLHSELNLSSLELGDSALYFCASSVDGSGRNEQYFGPGTRLTVT.

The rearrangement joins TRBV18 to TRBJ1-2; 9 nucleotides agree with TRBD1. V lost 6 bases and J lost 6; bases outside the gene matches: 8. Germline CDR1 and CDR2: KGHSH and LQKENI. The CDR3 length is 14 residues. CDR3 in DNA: TGTGCCAGCTCCCCCGACAGGGGGAGGGATGGCTACACCTTC. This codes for CASSPDRGRDGYTF.

In DNA form, the CDR3 reads TGTGCCAGCAGCTGGTTAGGGACTAGCGTGCAAGAGACCCAGTACTTC. It encodes CASSWLGTSVQETQYF. The V call is TRBV7-2, the J call TRBJ2-5; 10 bases map to TRBD2. Germline loops: CDR1 SGHTA, CDR2 FQGNSA. The CDR3 consists of 16 residues. V lost 4 bases and J lost 2; bases outside the gene matches: 7.

The DNA for the CDR3 is TGTGCCAGCAGCCAAGATAGTGGTAGCGGGAGAGGGAATGAGCAGTTCTTC. Amino acids: CASSQDSGSGRGNEQFF. This chain uses TRBV4-2 with TRBJ2-1; 9 bases match TRBD2. In germline, CDR1 is LGHNA, CDR2 YNFKEQ. With 0 bases clipped from V and 7 bases from J, the junction kept 10 bases outside the gene matches. CDR3 length: 17 amino acids.

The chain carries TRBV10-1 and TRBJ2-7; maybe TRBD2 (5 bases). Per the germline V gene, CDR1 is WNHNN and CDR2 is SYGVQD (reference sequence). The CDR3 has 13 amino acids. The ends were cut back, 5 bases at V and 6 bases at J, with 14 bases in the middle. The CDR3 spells CASSTDWFSEQYF. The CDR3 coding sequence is TGCGCCAGCAGTACGGACTGGTTCAGCGAGCAGTACTTC.

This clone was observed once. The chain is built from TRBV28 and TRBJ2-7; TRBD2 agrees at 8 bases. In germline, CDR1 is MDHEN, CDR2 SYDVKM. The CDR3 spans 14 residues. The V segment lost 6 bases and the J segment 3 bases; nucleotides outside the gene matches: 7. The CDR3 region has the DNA TGTGCCAGCAGACTGACTAGCGACCGCTACGAGCAGTACTTC. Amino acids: CASRLTSDRYEQYF.

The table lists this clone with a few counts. Here the CDR3 DNA reads TGTGCCAGCAGGGGGACAGGGGAAGAAGCTTTCTTT. This translates into CASRGTGEEAFF. The chain recombines TRBV27 with TRBJ1-1; 10 bases agree with TRBD1. Per the germline V gene, CDR1 is MNHEY and CDR2 is SMNVEV (reference sequence). The CDR3 runs to 12 residues. J lost 8 bases, V lost 6 bases, and 3 bases had no gene match.

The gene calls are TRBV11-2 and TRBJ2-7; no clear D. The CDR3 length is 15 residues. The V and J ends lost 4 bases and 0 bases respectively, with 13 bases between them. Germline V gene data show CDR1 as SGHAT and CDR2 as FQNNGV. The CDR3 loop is CASSSRNYPSYEQYF. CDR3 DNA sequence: TGTGCCAGCAGCTCGCGGAACTACCCCTCCTACGAGCAGTACTTC.

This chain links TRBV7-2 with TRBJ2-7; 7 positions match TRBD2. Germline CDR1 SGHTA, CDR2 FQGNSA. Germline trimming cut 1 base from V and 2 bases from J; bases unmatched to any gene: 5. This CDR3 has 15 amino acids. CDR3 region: CASSLVGGGAYEQYF. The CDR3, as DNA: TGTGCCAGCAGCTTAGTGGGCGGGGGAGCCTACGAGCAGTACTTC.

CDR3 residues: CASSQDRRTSGMVEQYF. CDR3 bases: TGTGCCAGCAGCCAAGATAGGAGGACTAGCGGGATGGTCGAGCAGTACTTC. This chain uses TRBV3-1 (or the pseudogene TRBV3-2) with TRBJ2-7, with 12 bases identical to TRBD2. The CDR3 contains 17 residues. The J segment lost 6 bases and the V segment lost 0 bases, leaving 9 bases of the junction unmatched. The V gene's germline CDR1 is LGHDT and CDR2 YNNKEL (reference sequence).

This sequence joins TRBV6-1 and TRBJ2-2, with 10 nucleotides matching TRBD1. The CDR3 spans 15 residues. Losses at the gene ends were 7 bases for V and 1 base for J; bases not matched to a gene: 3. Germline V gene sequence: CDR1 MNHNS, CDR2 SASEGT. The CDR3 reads CASIRDRGNTGELFF. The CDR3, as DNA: TGTGCCAGCATAAGGGACAGGGGGAACACCGGGGAGCTGTTTTTT.

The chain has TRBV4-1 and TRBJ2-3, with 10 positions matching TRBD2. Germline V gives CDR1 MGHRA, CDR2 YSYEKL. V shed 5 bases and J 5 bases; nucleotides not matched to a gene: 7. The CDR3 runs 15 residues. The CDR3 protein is CASSSSGSVEDTQYF. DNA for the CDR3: TGCGCCAGCAGCTCTAGCGGGAGTGTTGAAGATACGCAGTATTTT.

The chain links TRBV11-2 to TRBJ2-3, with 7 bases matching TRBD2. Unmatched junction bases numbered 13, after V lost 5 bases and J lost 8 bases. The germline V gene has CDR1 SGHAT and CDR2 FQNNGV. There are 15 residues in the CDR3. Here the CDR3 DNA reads TGTGCCAGCAGCCTGGCGCGGGGGAGCTCTGGTACGCAGTATTTT. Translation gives CASSLARGSSGTQYF.

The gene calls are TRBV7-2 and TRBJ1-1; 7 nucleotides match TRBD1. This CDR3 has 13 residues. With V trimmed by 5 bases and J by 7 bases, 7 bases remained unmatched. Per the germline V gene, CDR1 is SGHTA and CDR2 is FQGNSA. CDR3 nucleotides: TGTGCCAGCAGCACCCAAAGGGGGCTTGAAGCTTTCTTT. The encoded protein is CASSTQRGLEAFF.

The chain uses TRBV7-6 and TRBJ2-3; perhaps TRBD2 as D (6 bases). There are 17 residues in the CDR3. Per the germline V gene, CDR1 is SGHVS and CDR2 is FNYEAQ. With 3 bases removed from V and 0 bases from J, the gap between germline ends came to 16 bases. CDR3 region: CASSFLGSPSSTDTQYF. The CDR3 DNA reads TGTGCCAGCAGCTTTCTCGGGAGTCCCTCTAGCACAGATACGCAGTATTTT.

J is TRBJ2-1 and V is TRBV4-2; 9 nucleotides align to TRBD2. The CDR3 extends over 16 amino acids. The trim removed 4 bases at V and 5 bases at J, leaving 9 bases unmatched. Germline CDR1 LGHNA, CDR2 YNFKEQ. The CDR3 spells CASSRVSTSGDNEQFF. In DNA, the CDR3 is TGTGCCAGCAGCCGTGTATCGACTAGCGGAGACAATGAGCAGTTCTTC.

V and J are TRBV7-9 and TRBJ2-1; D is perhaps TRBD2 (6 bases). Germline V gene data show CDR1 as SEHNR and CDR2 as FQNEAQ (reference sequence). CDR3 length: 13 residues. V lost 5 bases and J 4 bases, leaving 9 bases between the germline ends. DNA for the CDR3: TGTGCCAGCAGCCCGGGGGTTTACAATGAGCAGTTCTTC. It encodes CASSPGVYNEQFF.

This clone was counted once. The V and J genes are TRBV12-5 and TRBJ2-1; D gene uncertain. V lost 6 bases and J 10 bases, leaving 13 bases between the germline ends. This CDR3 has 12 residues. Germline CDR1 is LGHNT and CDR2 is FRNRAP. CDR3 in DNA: TGTGCTAGTGGCCTCGTAGCTAGAGAGCAGTTCTTC. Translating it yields CASGLVAREQFF.

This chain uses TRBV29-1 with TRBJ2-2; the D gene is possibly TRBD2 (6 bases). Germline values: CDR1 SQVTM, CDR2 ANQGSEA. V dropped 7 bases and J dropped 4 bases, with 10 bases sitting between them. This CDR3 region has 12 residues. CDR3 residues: CSGTTLTGELFF. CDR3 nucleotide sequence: TGCAGCGGGACTACACTCACCGGGGAGCTGTTTTTT.

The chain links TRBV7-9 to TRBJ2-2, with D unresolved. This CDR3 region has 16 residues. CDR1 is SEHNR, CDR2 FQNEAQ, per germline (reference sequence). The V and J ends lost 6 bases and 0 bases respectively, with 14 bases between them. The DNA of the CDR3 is TGTGCCAGCAGTCGCCGTCAGGCTGCGAACACCGGGGAGCTGTTTTTT. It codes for CASSRRQAANTGELFF. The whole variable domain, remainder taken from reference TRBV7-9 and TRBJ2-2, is DTGVSQNPRHKITKRGQNVTFRCDPISEHNRLYWYRQTLGQGPEFLTYFQNEAQLEKSRLLSDRFSAERPKGSFSTLEIQRTEQGDSAMYLCASSRRQAANTGELFFGEGSRLTVL.

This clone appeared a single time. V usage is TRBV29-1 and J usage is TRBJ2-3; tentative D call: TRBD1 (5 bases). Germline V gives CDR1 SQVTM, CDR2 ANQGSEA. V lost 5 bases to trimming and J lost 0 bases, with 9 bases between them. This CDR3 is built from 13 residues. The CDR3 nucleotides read TGCAGCGTTAATGACAGAAGCACAGATACGCAGTATTTT. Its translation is CSVNDRSTDTQYF.

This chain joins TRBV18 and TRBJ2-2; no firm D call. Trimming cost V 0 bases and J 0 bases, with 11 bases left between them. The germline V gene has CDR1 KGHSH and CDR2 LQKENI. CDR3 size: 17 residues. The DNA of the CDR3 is TGTGCCAGCTCACCACCGTCCACCAGCGCGAACACCGGGGAGCTGTTTTTT. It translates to CASSPPSTSANTGELFF.

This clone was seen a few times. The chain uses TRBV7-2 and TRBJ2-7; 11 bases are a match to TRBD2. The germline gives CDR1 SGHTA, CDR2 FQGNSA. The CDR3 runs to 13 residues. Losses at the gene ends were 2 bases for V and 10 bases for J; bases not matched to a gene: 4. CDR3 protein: CASSLNSGRGQYF. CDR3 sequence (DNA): TGTGCCAGCAGCTTAAATAGCGGGAGGGGCCAGTACTTC.

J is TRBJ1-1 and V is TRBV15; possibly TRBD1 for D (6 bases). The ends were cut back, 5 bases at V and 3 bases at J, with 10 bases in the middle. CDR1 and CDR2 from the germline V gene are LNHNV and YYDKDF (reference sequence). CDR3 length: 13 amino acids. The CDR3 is CATSRDIHTEAFF. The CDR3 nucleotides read TGTGCCACCAGCCGGGACATCCACACTGAAGCTTTCTTT.

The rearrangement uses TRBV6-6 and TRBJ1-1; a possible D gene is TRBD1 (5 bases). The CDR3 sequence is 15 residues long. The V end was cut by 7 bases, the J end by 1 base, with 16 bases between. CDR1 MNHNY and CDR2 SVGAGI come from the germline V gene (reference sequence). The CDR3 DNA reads TGTGCCAGCACTCCTGGGGGGGGGTGGAACACTGAAGCTTTCTTT. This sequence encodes CASTPGGGWNTEAFF.

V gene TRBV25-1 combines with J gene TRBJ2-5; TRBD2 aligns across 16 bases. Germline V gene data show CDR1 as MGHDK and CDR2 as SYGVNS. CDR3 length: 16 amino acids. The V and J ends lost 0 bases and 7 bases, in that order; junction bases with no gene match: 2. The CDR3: CASSEYGTSGGGTQYF. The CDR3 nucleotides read TGTGCCAGCAGTGAATATGGGACTAGCGGGGGGGGGACCCAGTACTTC. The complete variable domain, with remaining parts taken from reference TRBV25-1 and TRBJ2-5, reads EADIYQTPRYLVIGTGKKITLECSQTMGHDKMYWYQQDPGMELHLIHYSYGVNSTEKGDLSSESTVSRIRTEHFPLTLESARPSHTSQYLCASSEYGTSGGGTQYFGPGTRLLVL.

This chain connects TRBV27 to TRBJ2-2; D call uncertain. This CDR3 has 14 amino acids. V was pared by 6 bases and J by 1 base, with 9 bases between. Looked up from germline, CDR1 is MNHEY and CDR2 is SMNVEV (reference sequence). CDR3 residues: CASRDTLNTGELFF. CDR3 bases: TGTGCCAGCAGAGACACTCTGAACACCGGGGAGCTGTTTTTT.